These 18 T cell receptor beta chains share one sample of origin, sequenced in a study of T-cell reconstitution after alpha-beta-depleted transplantation in children. Unique molecular identifiers featured in how the TCRbeta library was prepared. TCRdb called the PCR reads again in MiXCR, with one record for every CDR3 protein. In the table there are 300,000 or so distinct CDR3 sequences, approximately 23% of which are singletons. The input for sequencing was PBMCs, mostly from graft donor cells, taken 180 days after TCRalphabeta/CD19-depleted stem cell transplant. These receptors came from a male patient under 18 who had a stem cell transplant for acute lymphoblastic leukemia, so the T cells may come from the graft donor.

This clonotype was seen more than once but under ten times. The chain combines TRBV20-1 with TRBJ2-3; 13 bases are a match to TRBD2. CDR3 length: 15 amino acids. The germline CDR1 and CDR2 sequences are DFQATT and SNEGSKA (reference sequence). The CDR3 bases are TGCATGCTGATCCGGACTAGCGGGAGACCAGATACGCAGTATTTT. Residues: CMLIRTSGRPDTQYF.

This rearrangement joins TRBV12-3 or TRBV12-4 to TRBJ1-2; no firm D call. Trimming took off 3 bases at V and 8 bases at J, with 13 bases between the two ends. The CDR3 has 13 residues. CDR3 sequence reads: CASSFGAGGGYTF. The CDR3 nucleotides are TGTGCCAGCAGTTTCGGAGCAGGAGGCGGCTACACCTTC.

This clonotype was detected only a few times. The CDR3 is CSARVLAGPYEQYF. The CDR3 DNA reads TGCAGTGCTAGAGTCCTAGCGGGGCCCTACGAGCAGTACTTC. The gene calls are TRBV20-1 and TRBJ2-7; TRBD2 agrees at 9 bases. CDR3 length equals 14 residues. Germline CDR1 DFQATT, CDR2 SNEGSKA (reference sequence). J gave up 2 bases and V 1 base, and 3 bases lay outside the gene matches.

This clonotype was detected only a few times. V usage is TRBV29-1 and J usage is TRBJ2-5; TRBD2 agrees at 9 bases. V lost 2 bases, J lost 5 bases, and 9 bases stayed unmatched. The CDR3 loop spans 15 amino acids. CDR1 is SQVTM, CDR2 ANQGSEA, per germline. CDR3 region: CSVETLAGGWETQYF. CDR3 nucleotides: TGCAGCGTTGAAACGCTGGCGGGAGGGTGGGAGACCCAGTACTTC.

This clonotype was seen a handful of times. The gene calls are TRBV7-2 and TRBJ1-2; D not resolved. Trimming removed 5 bases at V and 8 bases at J, with 18 bases between. The CDR3 extends over 14 amino acids. Germline CDR1 is SGHTA and CDR2 is FQGNSA. CDR3 residues: CASSLERLQKGYTF. The CDR3, as DNA: TGTGCCAGCAGCCTTGAACGCTTGCAAAAAGGCTACACCTTC.

The chain employs TRBV7-3 and TRBJ1-1; D unclear. Trimming took off 3 bases at V and 1 base at J, with 9 bases between the two ends. CDR1 is SGHTA and CDR2 is FQGTGA in the germline V gene. The length of the CDR3 is 14 residues. CDR3 amino acids: CASSLGIQNTEAFF. CDR3 bases: TGTGCCAGCAGCTTGGGGATACAGAACACTGAAGCTTTCTTT.

The rearrangement links TRBV12-3 or TRBV12-4 to TRBJ2-1; D not certain. The length of the CDR3 is 13 residues. V was trimmed by 5 bases and J by 6 bases, leaving 11 bases between them. This chain's CDR3 is CASSTPNVNEQFF. CDR3 DNA: TGTGCCAGCAGTACCCCGAACGTCAATGAGCAGTTCTTC.

This clonotype was found a few times. The chain employs TRBV7-9 and TRBJ2-5; perhaps TRBD1 as D (6 bases). Trimming removed 0 bases from V and 4 bases from J, with 9 bases in between. Germline CDR1 and CDR2: SEHNR and FQNEAQ (reference sequence). The length of the CDR3 is 14 residues. The CDR3 sequence: CASSLARTAETQYF. The DNA of the CDR3 is TGTGCCAGCAGCTTAGCGAGGACAGCAGAGACCCAGTACTTC.

V is TRBV6-1 and J is TRBJ1-4; no clear D. The germline V gene has CDR1 MNHNS and CDR2 SASEGT. V was shortened by 5 bases and J by 0 bases, with 13 bases between the two germline ends. This CDR3 has 16 residues. The CDR3 DNA reads TGTGCCAGCAGTCCCCGCCCCCAGGCAACTAATGAAAAACTGTTTTTT. Amino acids: CASSPRPQATNEKLFF.

V usage is TRBV6-2 or TRBV6-3 and J usage is TRBJ2-7; a weak D match, TRBD1 (6 bases). Germline V gene data show CDR1 as MNHEY and CDR2 as SVGEGT. Trimming cost V 6 bases and J 4 bases, with 19 bases left between them. The CDR3 extends over 15 amino acids. DNA of the CDR3: TGTGCCAGCAGCCCTCCCGGGACACTTTCTTACGAGCAGTACTTC. It is translated as CASSPPGTLSYEQYF.

There are a few counts of this clonotype. This chain connects TRBV7-2 to TRBJ2-7, with 10 bases fitting TRBD2. Germline V lookup: CDR1 SGHTA, CDR2 FQGNSA. The CDR3 contains 15 residues. CDR3 region: CAGKELAGELGEQYF. The CDR3, as DNA: TGTGCTGGAAAGGAGCTAGCGGGAGAGCTAGGGGAGCAGTACTTC.

This clonotype has ten or more counts. V usage is TRBV7-3 and J usage is TRBJ1-1; D might be TRBD1 (5 bases). Per the germline V gene, CDR1 is SGHTA and CDR2 is FQGTGA. The germline V and J ends were trimmed by 5 bases and 1 base, with 8 bases remaining between them. The CDR3 has 13 amino acids. DNA for the CDR3: TGTGCCAGCAGCCCCCAGGGGAACACTGAAGCTTTCTTT. Translated: CASSPQGNTEAFF.

This clonotype was counted between two and nine times. The CDR3 DNA sequence: TGTGCCAGCAGGGAACCGGGAGGACGCACAGATACGCAGTATTTT. This translates into CASREPGGRTDTQYF. This chain joins TRBV7-3 and TRBJ2-3; 7 bases map to TRBD2. V lost 6 bases, J lost 1 base, and 7 bases stayed unmatched. The CDR3 contains 15 residues. Germline assignment: CDR1 SGHTA and CDR2 FQGTGA.

The V and J genes are TRBV7-9 and TRBJ1-2; 7 bases fit TRBD1. There are 13 residues in the CDR3. V lost 1 base and J lost 8; bases outside the gene matches: 4. Germline CDR1 SEHNR, CDR2 FQNEAQ (reference sequence). The CDR3 sequence: CASSLGTGPGYTF. The CDR3 DNA sequence: TGTGCCAGCAGCTTAGGGACAGGCCCGGGCTACACCTTC.

This clonotype was seen more than once but under ten times. The rearrangement joins TRBV20-1 to TRBJ2-3; 15 nucleotides agree with TRBD2. Germline-derived CDR1 and CDR2 are DFQATT and SNEGSKA (reference sequence). The J segment lost 3 bases and the V segment lost 6 bases, leaving 7 bases of the junction unmatched. The CDR3 covers 16 residues. The CDR3 loop is CSARTSGRAQTDTQYF. The CDR3 nucleotides are TGCAGTGCGAGGACTAGCGGGAGGGCCCAGACAGATACGCAGTATTTT.

This clonotype occurred a few times. The chain combines TRBV20-1 with TRBJ2-7, with TRBD1 matching over 7 bases. CDR1 and CDR2 (germline): DFQATT, SNEGSKA (reference sequence). The CDR3 runs 13 residues. The CDR3: CRLDRPNSYEQYF. For the CDR3, the DNA is TGCCGATTGGACAGGCCAAATTCCTACGAGCAGTACTTC.

The gene calls are TRBV24-1 and TRBJ2-2; D may be TRBD2 (5 bases). The length of the CDR3 is 14 residues. Germline CDR1 KGHDR, CDR2 SFDVKD. V was shortened by 8 bases and J by 7 bases, with 16 bases between the two germline ends. CDR3 sequence (DNA): TGTGCCACCACGGACGGGGTTGGGAGCGGGGAGCTGTTTTTT. This translates into CATTDGVGSGELFF.

V and J are TRBV11-1 and TRBJ2-3; 7 positions match TRBD2. V lost 2 bases and J lost 4; bases outside the gene matches: 18. The CDR3 sequence is 19 residues long. Germline V gene sequence: CDR1 SGHAT, CDR2 FQDESV (reference sequence). CDR3 coding DNA: TGTGCCAGCAGCTTAACCGTGGTGAGGCCGGGGAGGGTGCCAGATACGCAGTATTTT. Translation: CASSLTVVRPGRVPDTQYF. The entire variable domain, with the rest obtained from reference TRBV11-1 and TRBJ2-3, is as follows: EAEVAQSPRYKITEKSQAVAFWCDPISGHATLYWYRQILGQGPELLVQFQDESVVDDSQLPKDRFSAERLKGVDSTLKIQPAELGDSAMYLCASSLTVVRPGRVPDTQYFGPGTRLTVL.